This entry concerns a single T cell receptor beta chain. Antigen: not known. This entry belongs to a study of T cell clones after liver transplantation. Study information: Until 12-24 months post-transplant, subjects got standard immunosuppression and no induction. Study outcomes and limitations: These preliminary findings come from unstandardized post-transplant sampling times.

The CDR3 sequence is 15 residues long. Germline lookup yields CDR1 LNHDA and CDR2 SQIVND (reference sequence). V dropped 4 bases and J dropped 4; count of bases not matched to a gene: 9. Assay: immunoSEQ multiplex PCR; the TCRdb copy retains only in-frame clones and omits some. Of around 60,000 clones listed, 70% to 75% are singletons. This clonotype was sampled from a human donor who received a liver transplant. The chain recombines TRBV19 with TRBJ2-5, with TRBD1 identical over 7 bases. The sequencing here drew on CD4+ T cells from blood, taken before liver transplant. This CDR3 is CASSRSGTAVETQYF. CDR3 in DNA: TGTGCCAGTAGTAGGTCCGGGACAGCGGTAGAGACCCAGTACTTC.